This entry concerns a single TCR beta chain. Its antigen is still unknown. The sample is drawn from a study of cytomegalovirus exposure and HLA in healthy donors. Across the whole study: The early release's HLA-typed donors yielded 80 million to 95 million unique TCRs. General study findings and limits: In an earlier analysis, in approximately 630 donors, most V segments appeared productive either ~87% or ~30% of the time.

The CDR3 has 14 residues. V was pared by 5 bases and J by 2 bases, with 6 bases of the junction left unmatched. CDR1 SGHNT and CDR2 YYREEE come from the germline V gene (reference sequence). PCR used 60 Vbeta primers and 13 Jbeta primers. The method was immunoSEQ multiplex PCR; TCRdb's version includes in-frame clones alone and lacks a portion of them. The sample lists about 130,000 clones; 70% to 85% were seen once. V gene TRBV5-4 combines with J gene TRBJ1-2, with 7 bases matching TRBD1. The sequenced sample was PBMCs. The clonotype was recovered from a boy younger than 18 in good health and CMV-seronegative. The CDR3 DNA reads TGTGCCAGCAGGACCGGGACAGAAAACTATGGCTACACCTTC. Translation gives CASRTGTENYGYTF.